This T cell receptor beta chain was sequenced in a study of cytomegalovirus exposure and HLA in healthy donors (dated by TCRdb to about 2017). Describing the broader study: In an earlier analysis of approximately 500 of the donors, about 270 Gb of sequence data and 90 million to 120 million unique TCR beta sequences from roughly 180 million T cells were reported. The study profiled the T cell repertoires of about 640 subjects by immunosequencing and related them to cytomegalovirus serostatus. A later genetic analysis took genome-wide SNP genotypes for about 55% of the roughly 700 donors and used that subset as a discovery cohort. The number of typed donors differed by locus: 629-630 for A, B, C, DRB1 and DQB1; approximately 520 for DQA1; 606 for DPA1; and 400 to 480 for DPB1. The study was designed to test whether signatures of past pathogen exposure could be identified by cataloging public T cell receptors. An early release that covered more than 550 HLA-typed donors contained around 300 gigabases of sequencing data and 85 million to 100 million unique TCR sequences. In the later analysis, no new phenotypic data were used to find candidate immune exposures; instead, reliance was placed on TCR beta sequences and their occurrence across donors. Besides the first cohort of more than 650 subjects, a separate validation cohort made up of around 120 different subjects was used. Donor age, sex, ethnicity and CMV serostatus were collected together with the repertoire data. A later analysis re-examined previously published TCR beta repertoires from just over 650 donors and added high-resolution HLA genotyping to investigate patterns of TCR occurrence. Class I and class II HLA loci were covered by the typing at four-digit resolution. Across 398 genotyped donors of the cohort, an average of about 200,000 unique TCR beta nucleotide sequences per donor were sequenced, and roughly 18% of those sequences were non-productive. The genetic ancestry cluster associated with self-reported Caucasian donors included 81% of the approximately 400 genotyped donors. To predict cytomegalovirus infection status, the study brought together high-throughput TCR immunosequencing, statistical association of individual TCRs with disease status, and machine learning. Because of strong linkage in the cohort, 5 or 6 DR-DQ haplotypes were treated as single units for association and clustering. In an earlier analysis of around 540 of the donors, high-throughput TCR beta sequencing was used to judge whether each TCR beta V gene segment behaved as functional or pseudogenic. Every repertoire in the discovery cohort had been generated on one and the same sequencing platform. Overall study outcomes, separate from this receptor: Several of the top co-occurrence clusters appeared to be linked to parvovirus B19, influenza, CMV and Epstein-Barr virus, according to a later analysis. A later genetic analysis associated a missense DCLRE1C variant with V-gene and J-gene trimming of TCR beta chains, and an independent cohort replicated the association. At a false discovery rate of 0.05, a later analysis linked some 17,000 TCR beta sequences to specific HLA alleles. The sequencing pipeline was judged likely to have produced a cluster of highly shared sequence variants as a technical artifact. Three of the identified cytomegalovirus-associated TCR beta chains were confirmed in vitro to be specific for cytomegalovirus antigens. In both the original and validation cohorts, the classifier was reported to diagnose cytomegalovirus status with high specificity and sensitivity. In an earlier analysis of a few hundred of the donors, most TCR beta V segments were observed in productive rearrangements about 87% or about 30% of the time, broadly matching IMGT annotations. In this cohort, only TCR beta chains were sequenced, and detectable features were limited by the absence of alpha or paired-chain data. Some IMGT-functional V segments, including TRBV6-2 and TRBV6-3, could not be told apart with the 87-base-pair reads, so those segments were excluded. In the study, some 160 TCR beta chains were listed as associated with cytomegalovirus. Linkage disequilibrium might explain the correlated functional status among segregating V segments, but an unknown experimental factor could not be excluded. In a later genetic analysis, fewer N-insertions in productive TCRs were reported among donors in an Asian-associated ancestry cluster than the roughly 700-donor mean. It was suggested by the authors that the approach could potentially be generalized to other disease states and immunological phenotypes. A later analysis found that most CMV-associated TCR beta chains appeared HLA-restricted, with HLA associations seemingly driven largely by CMV exposure. Roughly uniform sequencing depth across donors was assumed in presence/absence analyses, although this assumption may not hold. The only immune exposure information available for the cohort was CMV serostatus. In a later analysis, HLA-associated TCR beta chains showed more clonal expansion and lower generation probabilities than non-associated chains that were equally common. A later analysis found that TCR association rates varied across HLA loci, with DRB1 alleles showing the most associated TCRs and HLA-C alleles the fewest. Because HLA typing was missing for some donors at each locus, association tests included only the typed subset. Over 15 rarely observed V segments, including chromosome 9 orphons, were excluded from the earlier analysis of about 610 of the donors because counts were too low. When HLA alleles, especially DR and DQ, strongly co-occurred, TCR associations were difficult to assign to individual alleles. Across donors, most TCR sequences were observed very rarely, whereas some public TCRs were present in many individuals. A further reported finding was that TCR beta sequences accurately predicted the HLA-A and HLA-B alleles for most subjects in the first cohort.

Libraries came from the immunoSEQ multiplex PCR assay. For the multiplex PCR, a mixture combining 60 forward primers for TCR Vbeta segments and 13 reverse primers for TCR Jbeta segments was used. The CDR3 region of rearranged TCR beta genes was amplified from genomic DNA by a multiplex PCR assay. Amplified TCR beta libraries were sequenced as 87-base-pair reads on the Illumina HiSeq System. Regarding the original processing steps: A later analysis tallied tens of millions of unique TCR beta chains across the 550 to 850 repertoires, and roughly 11 million of those chains were shared by two or more donors. Raw reads were error-corrected and collapsed into unique sequences by a nearest-neighbor algorithm in which closely related sequences were merged to remove PCR and sequencing errors. Alignment of CDR3 sequences to IMGT reference sequences was used to assign V, D and J gene segments. For a sequence to be retained, a match of at least six nucleotides to both a V gene segment and a J gene segment was required. A rearrangement was called productive if the CDR3 had no stop codons and remained in frame with V and J, and every other rearrangement was called non-productive. Following IMGT convention, CDR3 was defined as the stretch from the second conserved V-encoded cysteine to the conserved J-encoded phenylalanine. Sequences without an unambiguous match to a single V gene segment were excluded from the earlier analysis of 450 to 750 of the donors. An earlier analysis of a few hundred of the donors classified V segments as functional when productive rearrangements were above 56.7% and as segregating when the standard deviation between donors was above 5%. To diagnose cytomegalovirus status from the catalog of TCR beta chain sequences, a statistical classification framework was built. In a later analysis, TCR nucleotide sequences were compared against IMGT/GENE-DB human TR gene sequences so that V and J genes could be assigned. Using the TCRdist pipeline, a later analysis assigned CDR3 sequences along with most-parsimonious VDJ recombination scenarios. A later analysis defined each TCR beta chain by its CDR3 amino acid sequence plus V-gene family, and excluded reads lacking a unique V-gene family. A later analysis removed over 500 highly shared, low-generation-probability nucleotide sequences to deal with suspected cross-contamination and a sequencing artifact. In a later analysis, a clonal expansion index was calculated for each public chain from normalized within-repertoire ranks of inferred template counts. In a later analysis, generation probabilities were computed using a VDJ recombination model fitted to out-of-frame rearrangements, and the results were checked against IGoR. Hypergeometric tests were used in a later analysis to score TCR-TCR, TCR-HLA and TCR-CMV co-occurrence, with a repertoire-size bias correction applied to the TCR pairs. To estimate false discovery rates, a later analysis permuted the HLA or CMV assignments 20 times. A later analysis grouped co-occurring TCRs with DBSCAN, adding TCRdist sequence similarity when clustering within HLA-allele-positive subsets. Repertoires with fewer than 30,000 or more than 120,000 public chains, plus five repertoires with anomalous nucleotide sharing, were excluded from co-occurrence clustering. The immuneACCESS repertoire file appears here via TCRdb, limited to in-frame rearrangements. These files lack a portion of the clones; in checked studies, under half of the deficit traces to unresolved V genes, and the cause of the others is not known. That table furnishes V, J and clone size, whereas the DNA furnished D and trimming. Across this sample there are about 69,000 clones, with about 70% seen only once. Roughly 3.5% of the sample is held by the ten biggest clonotypes.

CDR1 and CDR2 (SGHDN, FVKESK) derive from the germline V gene. Deletion took 2 bases off V and 7 bases off J, with a span of 11 bases between the germline ends. Including the terminal cysteine and phenylalanine, the CDR3 comprises 13 residues. Of the read, only the CDR3 DNA is kept; its 39 bases are in frame from base 1. In regard to this clone: The target of this receptor is not known. Within one base of it there is no much larger clone, and no base qualities were kept.

The cohort comprised some 700 healthy bone marrow donors. Cohort members were all nominally healthy when sampled, although unrecorded immune exposures were likely present. The donor was CMV seronegative and belonged to the group of around 400 seronegative cohort members. Each donor provided a peripheral blood sample, and peripheral blood mononuclear cells were used for TCR beta sequencing. Genomic DNA was extracted from the blood cell samples with the Qiagen DNeasy Blood Extraction Kit. The material sequenced was PBMCs. The chain uses TRBV14 and TRBJ1-2; no D segment can be confidently identified. The receptor's source is a man aged 18 to 30 in good health and CMV-seronegative. The CDR3 protein: CASSQLLFRGYTF. Here is the DNA: TGTGCCAGCAGCCAATTGTTGTTCCGTGGCTACACCTTC.